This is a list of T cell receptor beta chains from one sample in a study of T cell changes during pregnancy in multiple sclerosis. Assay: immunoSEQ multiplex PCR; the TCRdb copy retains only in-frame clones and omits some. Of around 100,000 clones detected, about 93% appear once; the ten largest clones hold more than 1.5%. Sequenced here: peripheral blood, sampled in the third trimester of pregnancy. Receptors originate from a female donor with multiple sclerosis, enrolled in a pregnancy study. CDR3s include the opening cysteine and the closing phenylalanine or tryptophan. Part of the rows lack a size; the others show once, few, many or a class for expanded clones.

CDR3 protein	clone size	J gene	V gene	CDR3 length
CASSVDVGLYGYTF	once	TRBJ1-2	TRBV9	14
CAWSVNWDTYGYTF	.	TRBJ1-2	TRBV30	14
CASSLAGGPGTDTQYF	.	TRBJ2-3	TRBV28	16
CAWSPPGTSGYNEQFF	.	TRBJ2-1	TRBV30	16
CAWRVGGEETQYF	.	TRBJ2-5	TRBV30	13
CASSPIRQESNTGELFF	.	TRBJ2-2	TRBV18	17
CAWRGGARNEQFF	.	TRBJ2-1	TRBV30	13
CASSSSGRLTGELFF	.	TRBJ2-2	TRBV5-6	15
CASYDQGAGQPQHF	.	TRBJ1-5	TRBV28	14
CASSPPGEAPYNEQFF	.	TRBJ2-1	TRBV19	16
CASSLYRGANVLTF	.	TRBJ2-6	TRBV5-1	14
CASSLAQGSGSPGDEQFF	.	TRBJ2-1	TRBV11-1	18
CASSLQTGAINYGYTF	.	TRBJ1-2	TRBV5-5	16
CASSVGGGQDTDTQYF	.	TRBJ2-3	TRBV9	16
CASRLTGQVSGYTF	.	TRBJ1-2	TRBV2	14
CASSVDPASGTKNIQYF	once	TRBJ2-4	TRBV9	17